This T cell receptor (beta chain) originates from a study of shared clonotypes between healthy human individuals. Study-level background: A donor's plate count was three for CD4 naive and three for CD4 memory; CD8 naive had two and CD8 memory one. Study results and limitations: Blood was the sole source, and tissue repertoires probably differ. Estimated richness values were generally larger in naive subsets than in memory subsets.

The data were produced by immunoSEQ multiplex PCR, yet TCRdb's version contains in-frame clones alone and is incomplete. The table includes 2 million to 2.5 million clones, about 92% detected once. On this clone: Antigen: not known.

CDR1 and CDR2 (germline): SQVTM, ANQGSEA. V was pared by 6 bases and J by 1 base, with 15 bases between. CDR3 length: 14 residues. Sequenced input: naive CD4+ T cells from PBMCs. Regarding subset: CD45RA+ positively selected. This TCR was recovered from a young man in good health. Some clones in this sample may be carry-over from other donors' samples. The chain is built from TRBV29-1 and TRBJ1-1; a possible D gene is TRBD1 (6 bases). The DNA of the CDR3 is TGCAGCGTACAAAGGGGGGGGAAGAACACTGAAGCTTTCTTT. Translating it yields CSVQRGGKNTEAFF.